These T cell receptor beta chains were read from a single sample in a study of blood T cells in healthy people across ages. TCRdb re-called the 5' RACE reads through MiXCR, storing one row per CDR3 protein. Among 700,000 to 950,000 distinct CDR3 sequences listed, 40% to 45% were seen once. Specimen: blood. These receptors were taken from a woman aged 60-75 years in good health. The CDR3 runs from the conserved cysteine through the conserved F or W. A D gene is named only where the DNA matches it firmly. Clone size appears in some rows only: once, few, many, or a class for an expanded clone.

d_call j_call cdr3_length clone_size v_call cdr3_aa cdr3_nt
TRBD1 TRBJ1-4 15 NA TRBV7-9 CASSLTGGSHEKLFF TGTGCCAGCAGTCTCACAGGGGGCTCTCATGAAAAACTGTTTTTT
NA TRBJ2-1 16 NA TRBV28 CASGRLGVGHYNEQFF TGTGCCAGCGGAAGGTTGGGAGTCGGGCACTACAATGAGCAGTTCTTC
TRBD2 TRBJ2-1 15 NA TRBV7-2 CASTDTSASYNEQFF TGTGCCAGCACCGATACTAGCGCTTCCTACAATGAGCAGTTCTTC
NA TRBJ1-3 17 NA TRBV7-6 CASSFGGGKDSGNTIYF TGTGCCAGCAGCTTTGGCGGGGGGAAAGACTCTGGAAACACCATATATTTT
NA TRBJ2-1 12 NA TRBV6-2/TRBV6-3 CASSLQDNERFF TGTGCCAGCAGTCTACAGGACAATGAGCGGTTCTTC
NA TRBJ1-5 14 few TRBV7-2 CASTRQASNQPQHF TGTGCCAGCACTCGACAAGCGAGCAATCAGCCCCAGCATTTT
NA TRBJ2-5 13 NA TRBV19 CASSMVAEETQYF TGTGCCAGTAGTATGGTAGCGGAAGAGACCCAGTACTTC
NA TRBJ2-6 16 NA TRBV5-5 CASSLDSPSGANVLTF TGTGCCAGCAGCTTGGACAGCCCCTCTGGGGCCAACGTCCTGACTTTC
NA TRBJ2-2 16 NA TRBV3-1 CASSRVWGSLSGELFF TGTGCCAGCAGCCGTGTCTGGGGGTCCCTTTCTGGGGAGCTGTTTTTT
NA TRBJ2-7 14 once TRBV3-1 CASSPGGRAYEQYF TGTGCCAGCAGCCCGGGGGGCAGGGCCTACGAGCAGTACTTC
NA TRBJ2-7 13 once TRBV19 CASSMGGNNEQYF TGTGCCAGTAGTATGGGCGGAAACAATGAGCAGTACTTC
NA TRBJ2-3 16 many TRBV10-3 CAISDGLLQGTDTQYF TGTGCCATCAGTGATGGGCTACTCCAGGGCACAGATACGCAGTATTTT
TRBD2 TRBJ2-3 17 NA TRBV10-3 CAIKGSGSYGGTDTQYF TGTGCCATCAAGGGTAGCGGGTCGTACGGGGGCACAGATACGCAGTATTTT
TRBD1 TRBJ2-6 16 few TRBV5-6 CASTTGDFVGANVLTF TGTGCCAGCACGACAGGGGACTTTGTTGGGGCCAACGTCCTGACTTTC
NA TRBJ2-1 16 few TRBV7-2 CASSLIVGTPEGEQFF TGTGCCAGCAGCCTTATAGTCGGGACGCCCGAGGGTGAGCAGTTCTTC
NA TRBJ2-5 13 many TRBV29-1 CSVHREGQETQYF TGCAGCGTGCACAGAGAGGGGCAAGAGACCCAGTACTTC
NA TRBJ2-7 14 NA TRBV20-1 CSARRGGDSYEQYF TGCAGTGCTAGGAGGGGGGGGGACTCCTACGAGCAGTACTTC
NA TRBJ2-3 14 NA TRBV7-7 CASSLISETDTQYF TGTGCTAGCAGCTTAATCTCGGAAACAGATACGCAGTATTTT
TRBD2 TRBJ2-3 16 few TRBV6-2/TRBV6-3 CASSYMRGRGSDTQYF TGTGCCAGCAGTTACATGCGCGGGAGAGGGTCGGATACGCAGTATTTT
NA TRBJ1-5 13 NA TRBV28 CASSVLSGQPQHF TGTGCCAGCAGTGTCCTGAGCGGGCAGCCCCAGCATTTT
NA TRBJ2-7 13 NA TRBV25-1 CASSDSPLHEQYF TGTGCCAGCAGTGATTCTCCCCTCCACGAGCAGTACTTC
NA TRBJ2-5 17 NA TRBV9 CASSVDSLAAPRETQYF TGTGCCAGCAGCGTTGACAGCTTGGCTGCCCCCCGGGAGACCCAGTACTTC
NA TRBJ2-7 10 once TRBV20-1 CSAYQGEQYF TGCAGTGCTTATCAGGGCGAGCAGTACTTC
NA TRBJ2-3 13 NA TRBV20-1 CSASEGTTDTQYF TGCAGTGCTAGTGAAGGAACCACAGATACGCAGTATTTT
TRBD2 TRBJ2-7 16 NA TRBV6-6 CASSYRWRGVVYEQYF TGTGCCAGCAGTTACAGATGGCGGGGGGTCGTCTACGAGCAGTACTTC
NA TRBJ2-3 15 NA TRBV12-3/TRBV12-4 CASSLVEQSTDTQYF TGTGCCAGCAGTTTAGTGGAACAGAGCACAGATACGCAGTATTTT
NA TRBJ2-7 15 NA TRBV4-1 CASSQGMGPLYEQYF TGCGCCAGCAGCCAAGGAATGGGTCCCCTCTACGAGCAGTACTTC
NA TRBJ2-7 15 NA TRBV10-3 CAISWGVGGGYEQYF TGTGCCATCAGTTGGGGAGTGGGAGGAGGCTACGAGCAGTACTTC
TRBD2 TRBJ2-1 16 few TRBV5-1 CASSLAGTSDYNEQFF TGCGCCAGCAGCTTGGCCGGGACTAGCGATTACAATGAGCAGTTCTTC
NA TRBJ1-2 12 NA TRBV30 CAWTTGPYGYTF TGTGCCTGGACGACAGGACCCTATGGCTACACCTTC
TRBD1 TRBJ2-7 14 NA TRBV6-2/TRBV6-3 CASSYGTEIYEQYF TGTGCCAGCAGTTACGGGACAGAGATCTACGAGCAGTACTTC
TRBD2 TRBJ2-7 15 NA TRBV9 CASSPPRAGGYEQYF TGTGCCAGCAGCCCCCCAAGAGCGGGAGGGTACGAGCAGTACTTC
TRBD1 TRBJ2-5 15 NA TRBV5-5 CASSLGQGFQKTQYF TGTGCCAGCAGCTTGGGACAGGGCTTCCAAAAGACCCAGTACTTC
TRBD1 TRBJ1-1 14 NA TRBV4-2 CASRGDSRGTEAFF TGTGCCAGCAGGGGGGACAGCCGAGGCACTGAAGCTTTCTTT
NA TRBJ1-1 12 few TRBV6-6 CASRRGETEAFF TGTGCCAGCCGTAGGGGGGAAACTGAAGCTTTCTTT
NA TRBJ2-3 14 NA TRBV6-6 CASSYDIYTDTQYF TGTGCCAGCAGTTACGACATCTACACAGATACGCAGTATTTT
NA TRBJ2-3 15 few TRBV20-1 CSASAPERNTDTQYF TGCAGTGCTAGTGCCCCTGAACGGAACACAGATACGCAGTATTTT
NA TRBJ1-1 16 NA TRBV10-3 CAISDSKVASNTEAFF TGTGCCATCAGTGACTCTAAAGTCGCCTCAAACACTGAAGCTTTCTTT
TRBD2 TRBJ2-1 16 NA TRBV20-1 CSAREEGLARYGEQFF TGCAGTGCTAGAGAGGAGGGACTAGCGAGGTATGGGGAGCAGTTCTTC
TRBD2 TRBJ2-1 15 few TRBV6-1 CASSGGRAVRPEQFF TGTGCCAGCAGTGGCGGGAGGGCCGTTCGCCCTGAGCAGTTCTTC
TRBD1 TRBJ2-7 13 NA TRBV9 CASSGGGDDEQYF TGTGCCAGCAGCGGAGGGGGCGATGACGAGCAGTACTTC